This TCR beta chain was obtained from a study of T-cell reconstitution after alpha-beta-depleted transplantation in children. The TCRbeta library was prepared with unique molecular identifiers. One entry per CDR3 protein, called by TCRdb with MiXCR from the PCR reads. Here the sample spans a few hundred thousand distinct CDR3 sequences, around 21% being singletons. CDR3 length equals 16 residues. V lost 0 bases and J lost 4; bases outside the gene matches: 6. CDR1 and CDR2 (germline): MNHEY, SVGAGI. A few counts support this clonotype. This receptor was obtained from a human donor who donated a stem cell graft to a child with acute myeloid leukemia. The source was PBMCs from the stem cell graft donor, collected from the stem cell graft. The V gene is TRBV6-5, the J gene TRBJ2-1; 7 nucleotides align to TRBD2. CDR3 sequence: CASSYSGLAAYNEQFF. The CDR3 region has the DNA TGTGCCAGCAGTTACTCTGGGCTAGCGGCATACAATGAGCAGTTCTTC.